Included here is one T cell receptor beta chain sequence, with context. Germline V gene sequence: CDR1 MNHEY, CDR2 SVGAGI. The CDR3 loop spans 16 amino acids. V was trimmed by 2 bases and J by 7 bases, leaving 21 bases between them. The data belong to a study of blood T cell repertoires in COVID-19. Study details: There were acute and convalescent COVID-19 samples, and they came from the United States, Italy and Spain. Sources were T cells, B-cell-depleted T cells, or PBMCs; the material itself was cDNA or gDNA.

As handled by the study authors: By means of reference gene primer amplification, nucleated cell counts were estimated. TCRdb's table, derived via immunoSEQ multiplex PCR, lists solely in-frame clones and lacks some. V and J calls and clone size are as listed in that table; D and trimming were resolved from the DNA. Here the sample spans under 150,000 clones, around 84% being singletons. This chain uses TRBV6-5 with TRBJ2-7; D may be TRBD1 (6 bases). This clonotype originated in a human donor in a cohort sampled during active COVID-19. Material for sequencing was peripheral blood. CDR3 residues: CASSYEAGQHMGEQYF. The CDR3 region has the DNA TGTGCCAGCAGTTACGAAGCTGGACAGCATATGGGAGAGCAGTACTTC.